The source of this T cell receptor (beta chain) is a study of blood T cell repertoires in COVID-19. Study summary: PBMCs, B-cell-depleted T cells, or T cells provided the cDNA or gDNA that made up the material.

Assay used: immunoSEQ multiplex PCR; TCRdb lists only in-frame clones, some missing. The table has about 32,000 clones, about 90% seen once; the top ten hold around 1%. This receptor was taken from a man between 65 and 85 years old with active or convalescent COVID-19. Sequencing was carried out using peripheral blood.

The CDR3, as DNA: TGTGCCAGCAGGCCCGGGAGGCACACTGAAGCTTTCTTT. Its protein is CASRPGRHTEAFF. The chain links TRBV27 to TRBJ1-1, with D hard to call. The length of the CDR3 is 13 residues. Germline V gene sequence: CDR1 MNHEY, CDR2 SMNVEV (reference sequence). The V end lost 6 bases, the J end lost 3 bases, and 11 bases lay between the germline ends.